A selection of T cell receptor beta chains follows, all from one sample in a study of HIV-infected patients and healthy controls. TCRdb re-analysed the 5' RACE reads in MiXCR, keeping a single row per CDR3 protein. Among approximately 8,700 distinct CDR3 sequences listed, around 9.3% were seen once. The sequencing used blood, collected during antiretroviral therapy. The receptors were gathered from an adult with HIV infection. Each CDR3 is given with its conserved first and last residue. A D gene is named only where the DNA matches it firmly. Clone size is stated in some rows and not others, as once, few, many or a class when expanded.

V gene: TRBV19
clone size: many
J gene: TRBJ2-2
D gene: TRBD1
CDR3 protein: CASSTDRVVGELFF
CDR3 DNA: TGTGCCAGTAGTACCGACAGGGTGGTCGGGGAGCTGTTTTTT

V gene: TRBV9
clone size: many
J gene: TRBJ1-1
D gene: .
CDR3 protein: CASSPEVAGEISEAFF
CDR3 DNA: TGTGCCAGCAGCCCCGAGGTGGCAGGGGAGATAAGTGAAGCTTTCTTT

V gene: TRBV7-2
clone size: many
J gene: TRBJ2-3
D gene: .
CDR3 protein: CASRGGPVDTQYF
CDR3 DNA: TGTGCCAGCAGAGGAGGGCCCGTGGATACGCAGTATTTT

V gene: TRBV12-3/TRBV12-4
clone size: many
J gene: TRBJ1-1
D gene: TRBD1
CDR3 protein: CASRGPGQLITLNTEAFF
CDR3 DNA: TGTGCCAGCAGGGGACCGGGACAGCTAATCACCTTGAACACTGAAGCTTTCTTT

V gene: TRBV7-9
clone size: .
J gene: TRBJ1-1
D gene: .
CDR3 protein: CASSLAGGSEAFF
CDR3 DNA: TGTGCCAGCAGCTTAGCGGGCGGTAGTGAAGCTTTCTTT

V gene: TRBV7-9
clone size: many
J gene: TRBJ1-5
D gene: TRBD1
CDR3 protein: CASSLGQGQGNQPQHF
CDR3 DNA: TGTGCCAGCAGCCTAGGGCAGGGACAGGGTAATCAGCCCCAGCATTTT

V gene: TRBV28
clone size: many
J gene: TRBJ1-1
D gene: .
CDR3 protein: CASSWGGFEAFF
CDR3 DNA: TGTGCCAGCAGCTGGGGGGGGTTTGAAGCTTTCTTT

V gene: TRBV29-1
clone size: medium-sized
J gene: TRBJ2-2
D gene: .
CDR3 protein: CSVVAWGFPGELFF
CDR3 DNA: TGCAGCGTTGTTGCCTGGGGTTTTCCCGGGGAGCTGTTTTTT

V gene: TRBV5-4
clone size: many
J gene: TRBJ2-5
D gene: TRBD2
CDR3 protein: CASSLVSGVYQETQYF
CDR3 DNA: TGTGCCAGCAGCTTGGTTAGCGGGGTGTACCAAGAGACCCAGTACTTC

V gene: TRBV7-2
clone size: many
J gene: TRBJ1-2
D gene: .
CDR3 protein: CASSLASLNYGYTF
CDR3 DNA: TGTGCCAGCAGCTTAGCGTCTCTCAACTATGGCTACACCTTC

V gene: TRBV7-2
clone size: many
J gene: TRBJ2-3
D gene: TRBD2
CDR3 protein: CASSLRTSGGDTQYF
CDR3 DNA: TGTGCCAGCAGCTTAAGGACTAGCGGGGGAGATACGCAGTATTTT

V gene: TRBV14
clone size: many
J gene: TRBJ2-3
D gene: TRBD2
CDR3 protein: CASSRRLAGYMADTQYF
CDR3 DNA: TGTGCCAGCAGCCGACGACTAGCGGGATATATGGCAGATACGCAGTATTTT

V gene: TRBV6-1
clone size: many
J gene: TRBJ1-1
D gene: .
CDR3 protein: CASSELGGGTEAFF
CDR3 DNA: TGTGCCAGCAGTGAATTGGGGGGTGGTACTGAAGCTTTCTTT

V gene: TRBV29-1
clone size: medium-sized
J gene: TRBJ2-3
D gene: .
CDR3 protein: CSARQAVTDTQYF
CDR3 DNA: TGCAGCGCTCGACAGGCGGTCACAGATACGCAGTATTTT

V gene: TRBV5-8
clone size: medium-sized
J gene: TRBJ2-5
D gene: TRBD1
CDR3 protein: CASSLGTGQELETQYF
CDR3 DNA: TGTGCCAGCAGCTTGGGGACGGGACAGGAGTTGGAGACCCAGTACTTC

V gene: TRBV6-1
clone size: .
J gene: TRBJ1-1
D gene: .
CDR3 protein: CASRHFNTEAFF
CDR3 DNA: TGTGCCAGCCGCCACTTTAACACTGAAGCTTTCTTT

V gene: TRBV7-9
clone size: many
J gene: TRBJ1-1
D gene: .
CDR3 protein: CASSFGAGLAEAFF
CDR3 DNA: TGTGCCAGCAGCTTCGGGGCGGGACTAGCGGAAGCTTTCTTT

V gene: TRBV20-1
clone size: medium-sized
J gene: TRBJ1-1
D gene: .
CDR3 protein: CSASRQNTEAFF
CDR3 DNA: TGCAGTGCTAGTAGACAGAACACTGAAGCTTTCTTT

V gene: TRBV12-3/TRBV12-4
clone size: many
J gene: TRBJ2-7
D gene: TRBD1
CDR3 protein: CASSSGQGAREQYF
CDR3 DNA: TGTGCCAGCAGTTCAGGACAGGGGGCGAGGGAGCAGTACTTC

V gene: TRBV12-3/TRBV12-4
clone size: many
J gene: TRBJ1-2
D gene: .
CDR3 protein: CASSRSPSGYGYTF
CDR3 DNA: TGTGCCAGCAGCCGGTCCCCTTCGGGCTATGGCTACACCTTC

V gene: TRBV19
clone size: .
J gene: TRBJ1-1
D gene: .
CDR3 protein: CASSILVGPEAFF
CDR3 DNA: TGTGCCAGTAGTATTCTGGTAGGACCTGAAGCTTTCTTT

V gene: TRBV3-1
clone size: many
J gene: TRBJ2-3
D gene: .
CDR3 protein: CASSRDSTDTQYF
CDR3 DNA: TGTGCCAGCAGCCGAGACAGCACAGATACGCAGTATTTT

V gene: TRBV6-4
clone size: many
J gene: TRBJ2-3
D gene: .
CDR3 protein: CASSPGELDTDTQYF
CDR3 DNA: TGTGCCAGCAGTCCAGGGGAATTGGACACAGATACGCAGTATTTT

V gene: TRBV19
clone size: many
J gene: TRBJ1-1
D gene: .
CDR3 protein: CASSLALGNTEAFF
CDR3 DNA: TGTGCCAGTAGCCTTGCCTTGGGGAACACTGAAGCTTTCTTT

V gene: TRBV24-1
clone size: many
J gene: TRBJ1-2
D gene: TRBD1
CDR3 protein: CASWGLQGTGYGYTF
CDR3 DNA: TGTGCCTCGTGGGGCCTACAGGGGACTGGCTATGGCTACACCTTC

V gene: TRBV11-2
clone size: many
J gene: TRBJ1-1
D gene: .
CDR3 protein: CASSLERGARLNTEAFF
CDR3 DNA: TGTGCCAGCAGCTTAGAGCGGGGGGCAAGGCTGAACACTGAAGCTTTCTTT

V gene: TRBV7-2
clone size: medium-sized
J gene: TRBJ1-3
D gene: .
CDR3 protein: CASSLVLSGNTIYF
CDR3 DNA: TGTGCCAGCAGCTTAGTTCTGTCTGGAAACACCATATATTTT

V gene: TRBV7-9
clone size: many
J gene: TRBJ2-7
D gene: .
CDR3 protein: CASSFPGEQYF
CDR3 DNA: TGTGCCAGCAGCTTCCCGGGCGAGCAGTACTTC

V gene: TRBV12-3/TRBV12-4
clone size: many
J gene: TRBJ1-1
D gene: .
CDR3 protein: CASSPRLRTTNTEAFF
CDR3 DNA: TGTGCCAGCAGTCCCAGGCTCCGGACAACGAACACTGAAGCTTTCTTT

V gene: TRBV30
clone size: .
J gene: TRBJ2-5
D gene: .
CDR3 protein: CAWSGPGETQYF
CDR3 DNA: TGTGCCTGGTCGGGACCTGGGGAGACCCAGTACTTC

V gene: TRBV10-3
clone size: many
J gene: TRBJ1-2
D gene: .
CDR3 protein: CAISPGVQHSGYTF
CDR3 DNA: TGTGCCATCAGTCCAGGGGTTCAGCATAGTGGCTACACCTTC

V gene: TRBV6-6
clone size: medium-sized
J gene: TRBJ1-2
D gene: TRBD1
CDR3 protein: CASSPGGQGGGYTF
CDR3 DNA: TGTGCCAGCAGCCCGGGCGGACAGGGGGGTGGCTACACCTTC

V gene: TRBV7-2
clone size: many
J gene: TRBJ1-4
D gene: .
CDR3 protein: CASSSMANEKLFF
CDR3 DNA: TGTGCCAGCAGCTCGATGGCTAATGAAAAACTGTTTTTT

V gene: TRBV12-3/TRBV12-4
clone size: .
J gene: TRBJ1-1
D gene: .
CDR3 protein: CASSLGPLGSTEAFF
CDR3 DNA: TGTGCCAGCAGCCTTGGCCCCCTCGGGAGCACTGAAGCTTTCTTT

V gene: TRBV27
clone size: medium-sized
J gene: TRBJ2-7
D gene: TRBD1
CDR3 protein: CASSSVQGARDEQYF
CDR3 DNA: TGTGCCAGCAGTTCAGTACAGGGGGCAAGGGACGAGCAGTACTTC

V gene: TRBV3-1
clone size: many
J gene: TRBJ1-1
D gene: .
CDR3 protein: CASSDSGRPNTEAFF
CDR3 DNA: TGTGCCAGCAGCGACTCGGGACGGCCGAACACTGAAGCTTTCTTT

V gene: TRBV5-4
clone size: many
J gene: TRBJ1-1
D gene: .
CDR3 protein: CASSFQLGVNTEAFF
CDR3 DNA: TGTGCCAGCAGCTTTCAACTGGGAGTGAACACTGAAGCTTTCTTT

V gene: TRBV2
clone size: many
J gene: TRBJ1-1
D gene: TRBD1
CDR3 protein: CASSVGPSGGGTEAFF
CDR3 DNA: TGTGCCAGCAGTGTAGGCCCCTCAGGGGGCGGCACTGAAGCTTTCTTT

V gene: TRBV28
clone size: many
J gene: TRBJ2-7
D gene: .
CDR3 protein: CASSPSPEQYF
CDR3 DNA: TGTGCCAGCAGCCCGTCCCCCGAGCAGTACTTC

V gene: TRBV5-1
clone size: many
J gene: TRBJ1-2
D gene: .
CDR3 protein: CASSTAWNYGYTF
CDR3 DNA: TGCGCCAGCAGCACAGCATGGAACTATGGCTACACCTTC

V gene: TRBV6-9
clone size: .
J gene: TRBJ2-3
D gene: .
CDR3 protein: CASSYLVRPCTDTQYF
CDR3 DNA: TGTGCCAGCAGTTACTTGGTCAGACCTTGCACAGATACGCAGTATTTT

V gene: TRBV19
clone size: many
J gene: TRBJ2-1
D gene: .
CDR3 protein: CASSILGQGNNEQFF
CDR3 DNA: TGTGCCAGTAGTATACTTGGCCAGGGCAACAATGAGCAGTTCTTC

V gene: TRBV30
clone size: many
J gene: TRBJ2-6
D gene: .
CDR3 protein: CAWSAANVLTF
CDR3 DNA: TGTGCCTGGAGTGCTGCCAACGTCCTGACTTTC

V gene: TRBV5-1
clone size: many
J gene: TRBJ1-4
D gene: .
CDR3 protein: CASSQGATNEKLFF
CDR3 DNA: TGCGCCAGCAGCCAAGGAGCAACTAATGAAAAACTGTTTTTT

V gene: TRBV18
clone size: many
J gene: TRBJ1-5
D gene: TRBD1
CDR3 protein: CASSPTGGSNQPQHF
CDR3 DNA: TGTGCCAGCTCACCAACAGGGGGAAGCAATCAGCCCCAGCATTTT

V gene: TRBV11-2
clone size: medium-sized
J gene: TRBJ1-6
D gene: TRBD1
CDR3 protein: CASSVRDSNSPLHF
CDR3 DNA: TGTGCCAGCAGCGTCCGGGACAGTAATTCACCCCTCCACTTT

V gene: TRBV12-3/TRBV12-4
clone size: .
J gene: TRBJ2-3
D gene: .
CDR3 protein: CASSLSGPPTDTQYF
CDR3 DNA: TGTGCCAGCAGTTTAAGCGGCCCCCCCACAGATACGCAGTATTTT

V gene: TRBV30
clone size: many
J gene: TRBJ2-1
D gene: TRBD2
CDR3 protein: CAWSGLAENEQFF
CDR3 DNA: TGTGCCTGGAGTGGACTAGCGGAGAATGAGCAGTTCTTC

V gene: TRBV14
clone size: many
J gene: TRBJ2-1
D gene: .
CDR3 protein: CASSQFGREQFF
CDR3 DNA: TGTGCCAGCAGCCAATTCGGTAGAGAGCAGTTCTTC

V gene: TRBV4-1
clone size: many
J gene: TRBJ1-2
D gene: TRBD1
CDR3 protein: CASSQDTQQGVYGYTF
CDR3 DNA: TGCGCCAGCAGCCAAGACACGCAGCAGGGGGTCTATGGCTACACCTTC

V gene: TRBV10-2
clone size: many
J gene: TRBJ1-5
D gene: .
CDR3 protein: CASSELPSSSNQPQHF
CDR3 DNA: TGCGCCAGCAGTGAGCTCCCCAGCAGTAGCAATCAGCCCCAGCATTTT

V gene: TRBV29-1
clone size: many
J gene: TRBJ2-1
D gene: .
CDR3 protein: CSVYGAGSYNEQFF
CDR3 DNA: TGCAGCGTTTACGGGGCCGGCTCCTACAATGAGCAGTTCTTC

V gene: TRBV10-3
clone size: many
J gene: TRBJ1-5
D gene: TRBD1
CDR3 protein: CAITEDRGTQPQHF
CDR3 DNA: TGTGCCATCACTGAAGACAGGGGAACTCAGCCCCAGCATTTT

V gene: TRBV7-2
clone size: medium-sized
J gene: TRBJ2-3
D gene: TRBD2
CDR3 protein: CASSLNSGGAGDTQYF
CDR3 DNA: TGTGCCAGCAGCTTAAATAGCGGGGGGGCAGGGGATACGCAGTATTTT

V gene: TRBV10-3
clone size: many
J gene: TRBJ1-1
D gene: .
CDR3 protein: CAISESTVGSTEAFF
CDR3 DNA: TGTGCCATCAGTGAGTCGACGGTGGGGAGCACTGAAGCTTTCTTT

V gene: TRBV12-3/TRBV12-4
clone size: few
J gene: TRBJ1-1
D gene: .
CDR3 protein: CASSLGYGEKTAFF
CDR3 DNA: TGTGCCAGCAGTTTAGGGTACGGTGAGAAGACGGCTTTCTTT

V gene: TRBV10-3
clone size: many
J gene: TRBJ2-7
D gene: TRBD1
CDR3 protein: CATTGANEQYF
CDR3 DNA: TGTGCCACAACAGGGGCCAACGAGCAGTACTTC

V gene: TRBV18
clone size: medium-sized
J gene: TRBJ1-1
D gene: TRBD1
CDR3 protein: CASSPGTANTEAFF
CDR3 DNA: TGTGCCAGCTCACCAGGGACAGCAAACACTGAAGCTTTCTTT